Here is one TCR beta chain with its context. Its target is unknown. This record comes from a study of T cell repertoires in cytomegalovirus infection. Looking at the study overall: Indications of both CMV infection and matching HLA type were provided by public TCR beta signatures.

Using its own MiXCR run on the reads, TCRdb lists one record per CDR3 protein. The sample contains approximately 240,000 distinct CDR3 sequences, approximately 13% of which appear only once. Study observations and caveats: Totalled public TCR beta family frequency picked out people who carried CMV plus the relevant HLA.

The receptor was derived from a human donor in good health (CMV status not recorded). Some clones in this sample may be carry-over from other donors' samples. The sample was PBMCs.

The CDR3 coding sequence is TGCAGCGAACAGGGACCAACAGATACGCAGTATTTT. Translating it yields CSEQGPTDTQYF. The V gene is TRBV29-1, the J gene TRBJ2-3; the D gene is possibly TRBD1 (6 bases). This CDR3 region has 12 residues. V lost 7 bases, J lost 3 bases, and 11 bases lay in between. The germline V gene encodes CDR1 SQVTM and CDR2 ANQGSEA.